Listed here are 16 T cell receptor beta chains from one sample, sequenced in a study of tumor-infiltrating lymphocytes in oesophageal squamous cell carcinoma. In TCRdb, the PCR reads were re-called with MiXCR into one record per CDR3 protein. The table lists 10,000 to 15,000 distinct CDR3 sequences, 50% to 65% of them singletons, with around 32% in the top ten. Sequenced input: esophageal tumor tissue. These receptors all stem from a female donor with esophageal squamous cell carcinoma.

There are many counts of this clonotype. The genes are TRBV7-2 and TRBJ1-5; D is uncertain. Deletions cut 0 bases from V and 7 bases from J, with 13 bases between. The CDR3 is 15 amino acids. The germline V gene has CDR1 SGHTA and CDR2 FQGNSA. The DNA for the CDR3 is TGTGCCAGCAGCTTAGCGTTCGGCGGGGAACAGCCCCAGCATTTT. It codes for CASSLAFGGEQPQHF.

V usage is TRBV5-5 and J usage is TRBJ1-1; no clear D gene. The CDR3 runs 15 residues. The germline V gene encodes CDR1 SGHKS and CDR2 YYEKEE (reference sequence). V lost 0 bases to trimming and J lost 2 bases, with 11 bases between them. The CDR3 spells CASSLAVLGNTEAFF. The CDR3 DNA reads TGTGCCAGCAGCTTGGCGGTTCTCGGCAACACTGAAGCTTTCTTT.

About this clonotype itself: The CDR3 does not end in the conserved phenylalanine or tryptophan, so this is likely a read error. The DNA is omitted, as the CDR3 cannot be located on it reliably, and the CDR3 follows TCRdb's listing. The chain combines TRBV19 with TRBJ2-7; the D call of TRBD1 is as the table states it, not checked on the DNA. The CDR3 extends over 16 residues, inclusive of both ends. The germline V gene encodes CDR1 LNHDA and CDR2 SQIVND (reference sequence). The CDR3: CASSMSAREYGYTFGS.

This clonotype was counted only a few times. It is likely a read error, because the conserved phenylalanine at the end of the CDR3 is missing. The DNA is omitted, as the CDR3 cannot be located on it reliably, and the CDR3 follows TCRdb's listing. CDR3 residues: CASSLPTGSSPLHFGN. The J gene is TRBJ2-1, the V gene TRBV7-9; the table's D call, TRBD1, has no DNA check behind it. Germline V gives CDR1 SEHNR, CDR2 FQNEAQ (reference sequence). The CDR3 is made up of 16 amino acids, end residues included.

This clonotype has only one observation. The V call is TRBV7-2, the J call TRBJ1-5, with no clear D. Germline-derived CDR1 and CDR2 are SGHTA and FQGNSA. The length of the CDR3 is 16 residues. Trimming shortened V by 5 bases and J by 4 bases, and 18 bases separated the two germline ends. CDR3 amino acids: CASSPGVGLGNQPQHF. The CDR3 bases are TGTGCCAGCAGCCCAGGAGTGGGTCTGGGGAATCAGCCCCAGCATTTT.

This clonotype was observed at least ten times. The rearrangement links TRBV7-2 to TRBJ1-1; D is possibly TRBD1 (6 bases). Looked up from germline, CDR1 is SGHTA and CDR2 is FQGNSA. Between the trimmed V and J ends, which lost 3 bases and 1 base, there was a span of 15 bases. This CDR3 comprises 16 residues. The CDR3: CASSLRIQGTNTEAFF. As DNA, the CDR3 is TGTGCCAGCAGCTTGCGAATCCAGGGGACGAACACTGAAGCTTTCTTT.

In regard to this clonotype: Given the absence of the conserved phenylalanine or tryptophan at the CDR3 end, a read error is likely. The DNA is omitted, as the CDR3 cannot be located on it reliably, and the CDR3 follows TCRdb's listing. The chain employs TRBV7-9 and TRBJ2-5. Per germline, CDR1 SEHNR and CDR2 FQNEAQ (reference sequence). The CDR3 is 16 amino acids in total, end residues counted. CDR3 region: CASSLGYGRGEQYFGS.

This chain joins TRBV7-2 and TRBJ2-3; D ambiguous. The J call may be wrong; the DNA end is better matched by TRBJ2-7. This CDR3 contains 13 residues. The germline V gene has CDR1 SGHTA and CDR2 FQGNSA. This CDR3 is CASSLERKVEQYF. The CDR3 DNA sequence: TGTGCCAGCAGCTTAGAGAGAAAGGTCGAGCAGTACTTC.

This clonotype was seen at least ten times. A single base separates this from a much larger clone, so it may be a read error. The chain joins TRBV28 to TRBJ2-5, with 10 bases that match TRBD2. V shed 3 bases and J 11 bases; nucleotides not matched to a gene: 12. CDR1 and CDR2 from the germline V gene are MDHEN and SYDVKM. The CDR3 is made up of 15 amino acids. This CDR3 is CASSFLLAGNNEQYF. The DNA for the CDR3 is TGTGCCAGCAGTTTTTTACTAGCGGGGAACAATGAGCAGTACTTC.

The chain couples TRBV11-2 to TRBJ1-1, with 9 positions matching TRBD1. CDR3 length: 16 residues. V gave up 5 bases and J gave up 0 bases; unmatched junction bases: 7. Germline lookup yields CDR1 SGHAT and CDR2 FQNNGV. DNA of the CDR3: TGTGCCAGCAGCCCCGGGACAGGGAGGATGAACACTGAAGCTTTCTTT. It is translated as CASSPGTGRMNTEAFF.

The chain uses TRBV6-5 and TRBJ1-2, with 9 bases fitting TRBD1. V lost 0 bases to trimming and J lost 6 bases; unmatched junction nucleotides: 5. This CDR3 is 15 amino acids long. Germline CDR1 is MNHEY and CDR2 is SVGAGI. CDR3 coding DNA: TGTGCCAGCAGTTACTCCGCAGGACAGGGGAATGGCTACACCTTC. It yields the protein CASSYSAGQGNGYTF.

With respect to this clonotype: Because it lacks the conserved phenylalanine or tryptophan at the end, this CDR3 is likely a read error. The rearrangement links TRBV6-8 to TRBJ2-4; D may be TRBD2 (6 bases). Looked up from germline, CDR1 is MNHGY and CDR2 is SAAAGT. Trimming removed 0 bases at V and 13 bases at J, with 19 bases between. This CDR3 is 15 amino acids long. The CDR3 region has the DNA TGTGCCAGCAGTTACTCTGGCGGAGGGACCTACGGGCAGTACTTA. Translated: CASSYSGGGTYGQYL.

This sequence joins TRBV28 and TRBJ2-3; 14 bases are a match to TRBD2. The CDR3 consists of 16 residues. V lost 4 bases to trimming and J lost 4 bases; unmatched junction nucleotides: 4. CDR1 MDHEN and CDR2 SYDVKM come from the germline V gene. In nucleotides, the CDR3 is TGTGCCAGCAGTTCGACTAGCGGGAGGGAGGCAGATACGCAGTATTTT. Translation: CASSSTSGREADTQYF.

This clonotype has just a few counts. The chain combines TRBV7-2 with TRBJ2-5; the D is unclear. Germline values: CDR1 SGHTA, CDR2 FQGNSA. The CDR3 covers 12 residues. V was pared by 4 bases and J by 4 bases, with 7 bases between. CDR3 nucleotide sequence: TGTGCCAGCAGCTCGGCCCTAGAGACCCAGTACTTC. Its translation is CASSSALETQYF. The entire variable domain, with the rest obtained from reference TRBV7-2 and TRBJ2-5, is as follows: GAGVSQSPSNKVTEKGKDVELRCDPISGHTALYWYRQSLGQGLEFLIYFQGNSAPDKSGLPSDRFSAERTGGSVSTLTIQRTQQEDSAVYLCASSSALETQYFGPGTRLLVL.

V and J are TRBV7-2 and TRBJ2-7; no reliable D call. CDR3 size: 14 residues. The V end lost 1 base, the J end lost 1 base, and 8 bases lay between the germline ends. The V gene's germline CDR1 is SGHTA and CDR2 FQGNSA. The DNA of the CDR3 is TGTGCCAGCAGCTTAGACACGGGTTCCTACGAGCAGTACTTC. Protein product: CASSLDTGSYEQYF.

There are many counts of this clonotype. V usage is TRBV7-9 and J usage is TRBJ2-1, with 8 positions matching TRBD2. Germline assignment: CDR1 SEHNR and CDR2 FQNEAQ (reference sequence). V was pared by 0 bases and J by 2 bases, with 6 bases of the junction left unmatched. The CDR3 consists of 17 residues. As DNA, the CDR3 is TGTGCCAGCAGCTTAGCGCGGACGCGGGAGGCCTACAATGAGCAGTTCTTC. This sequence encodes CASSLARTREAYNEQFF.